One sample yielded the 12 T cell receptor beta chains listed below, sequenced in a study of T cells in Graves' hyperthyroidism and ophthalmopathy. RNA transcripts yielded amplified TCR beta CDR3 regions. The TCR CDR3 was amplified in a first-round RT-PCR using the HTBI primer set. TCRdb reanalysed the multiplex PCR reads using MiXCR and keeps one entry per CDR3 protein. The table lists a few hundred thousand distinct CDR3 sequences, approximately 15% of them singletons. Sequencing input: blood. These receptors all come from a woman in her forties with Graves' ophthalmopathy.

The V call is TRBV12-3 or TRBV12-4, the J call TRBJ1-1; maybe TRBD1 (5 bases). This CDR3 contains 14 residues. The V gene lost 5 bases and the J gene lost 1 base, with 11 bases spanning the gap. This chain's CDR3 is CASSVDSANTEAFF. The CDR3 DNA sequence: TGTGCCAGCAGTGTAGACAGTGCGAACACTGAAGCTTTCTTT.

This clonotype was picked up many times. The chain recombines TRBV5-1 with TRBJ2-7, with D maybe TRBD2 (5 bases). Germline values: CDR1 SGHRS, CDR2 YFSETQ. This CDR3 has 12 residues. V lost 2 bases and J lost 6, with 9 bases in between. CDR3 DNA sequence: TGCGCCAGCAGCTTTTCGGGGATCGAGCAGTACTTC. Encoded protein: CASSFSGIEQYF.

Ten or more counts support this clonotype. The chain employs TRBV20-1 and TRBJ2-1; 8 nucleotides line up with TRBD2. The germline CDR1 and CDR2 sequences are DFQATT and SNEGSKA (reference sequence). The CDR3 contains 14 residues. With V trimmed by 4 bases and J by 5 bases, 7 bases remained unmatched. The CDR3 sequence is CSAKGREDHNEQFF. The CDR3 coding sequence is TGCAGTGCTAAGGGGCGGGAGGACCACAATGAGCAGTTCTTC.

This clonotype was counted at least ten times. V usage is TRBV12-3 or TRBV12-4 and J usage is TRBJ1-1, with 8 positions matching TRBD1. Trimming took 6 bases from V and 4 from J; bases not matched to a gene: 13. The CDR3 loop spans 16 amino acids. The CDR3 DNA reads TGTGCCAGCAGCAGGATGACAGGGGCGGTCGGCACTGAAGCTTTCTTT. Encoded protein: CASSRMTGAVGTEAFF.

This clonotype was counted ten times or more. CDR3 region: CSALGLAEGTQYF. CDR3 coding DNA: TGCAGTGCTCTGGGACTAGCGGAGGGGACCCAGTACTTC. J is TRBJ2-5 and V is TRBV20-1; TRBD2 matches 11 bases. Per the germline V gene, CDR1 is DFQATT and CDR2 is SNEGSKA (reference sequence). The CDR3 totals 13 residues. V dropped 5 bases and J dropped 7; count of bases not matched to a gene: 6.

The chain uses TRBV19 and TRBJ1-5, with no clear D. The ends were cut back, 1 base at V and 9 bases at J, with 7 bases in the middle. The length of the CDR3 is 12 residues. Germline loops: CDR1 LNHDA, CDR2 SQIVND (reference sequence). CDR3 protein: CASSIVGLPQHF. The CDR3 DNA is TGTGCCAGTAGTATAGTCGGTCTGCCCCAGCATTTT.

CDR3 sequence (DNA): TGTGCCAGCAGCAGATTCGGAGGGCTAGCGGGAGGGAATGAGCAGTTCTTC. Its translation: CASSRFGGLAGGNEQFF. The V gene is TRBV7-6, the J gene TRBJ2-1; 12 bases are shared with TRBD2. V lost 5 bases and J lost 7; bases outside the gene matches: 12. The CDR3 contains 17 residues. Germline V gene data show CDR1 as SGHVS and CDR2 as FNYEAQ.

The gene calls are TRBV6-4 and TRBJ1-1; D call uncertain. The CDR3 length is 13 residues. V lost 2 bases and J 7 bases, leaving 11 bases between the germline ends. Germline CDR1 is MRHNA and CDR2 is SNTAGT. The CDR3, as DNA: TGTGCCAGCAGTGACCAGGACTCTAGTGAAGCTTTCTTT. Translation gives CASSDQDSSEAFF.

This clonotype was seen repeatedly, ten times or more. CDR3 bases: TGTGCCGCCCAGGCCGGGAAAGAGACCCAGTACTTC. Protein sequence: CAAQAGKETQYF. This chain links TRBV5-8 with TRBJ2-5; a weak D match, TRBD2 (5 bases). V was shortened by 10 bases and J by 3 bases, with 13 bases between the two germline ends. Germline lookup yields CDR1 SGHTS and CDR2 YDEGEE. The CDR3 is made up of 12 amino acids.

The V call is TRBV7-2, the J call TRBJ2-1, with D possibly TRBD2 on 5 matching bases. Per germline, CDR1 SGHTA and CDR2 FQGNSA. The CDR3 has 12 amino acids. The V end was cut by 7 bases, the J end by 12 bases, with 16 bases between. CDR3 sequence reads: CASNPSGWMQFF. The CDR3 region has the DNA TGTGCCAGCAACCCCTCGGGGTGGATGCAGTTCTTC.

This clonotype was seen ten or more times. V usage is TRBV6-1 and J usage is TRBJ1-5; D gene unclear. The CDR3 runs 12 residues. From germline, CDR1 is MNHNS and CDR2 SASEGT. V gave up 0 bases and J gave up 4 bases, with 1 base separating them. CDR3 DNA: TGTGCCAGCAGTGAAGCGAATCAGCCCCAGCATTTT. This gives the protein CASSEANQPQHF.

This clonotype came up many times. The rearrangement uses TRBV20-1 and TRBJ2-1; 9 bases fit TRBD1. V dropped 0 bases and J dropped 7; count of bases not matched to a gene: 7. CDR1 is DFQATT, CDR2 SNEGSKA, per germline (reference sequence). CDR3 length: 15 residues. CDR3 protein: CSARDPGQGGNEQFF. DNA for the CDR3: TGCAGTGCTAGAGATCCGGGACAGGGAGGTAATGAGCAGTTCTTC.